These 24 T cell receptor beta chains share one sample of origin, sequenced in a study of cytomegalovirus exposure and HLA in healthy donors (dated by TCRdb to the late 2010s). The method was the immunoSEQ multiplex PCR assay. A mixture of 60 forward primers for TCR Vbeta segments and 13 reverse primers for TCR Jbeta segments was used in the multiplex PCR. TCRdb re-hosts the immuneACCESS table, in-frame sequences only. Its copies lack some clones; in the studies checked, an unresolved V gene accounts for under half of them, and the cause for the rest is not known. The sample table records approximately 150,000 clones; 75% to 90% of these occur just once. The top ten constitute about 2% of the sample. The sample taken for sequencing was PBMCs. The source of these receptors is a human donor in good health.

The chain couples TRBV18 to TRBJ1-1, with D perhaps TRBD1 (5 bases). This CDR3 contains 14 residues. Germline V gene data show CDR1 as KGHSH and CDR2 as LQKENI. The V and J ends lost 2 bases and 3 bases respectively, with 10 bases between them. The CDR3: CASSPSGRDTEAFF. DNA of the CDR3: TGTGCCAGCTCACCATCGGGCAGGGACACTGAAGCTTTCTTT.

The chain carries TRBV5-1 and TRBJ1-1; D is perhaps TRBD1 (5 bases). V was cut by 0 bases and J by 6 bases, with 12 bases left in between. The germline CDR1 and CDR2 sequences are SGHRS and YFSETQ. This CDR3 has 14 amino acids. The CDR3 DNA sequence: TGCGCCAGCAGCTTGGCCGGGGGTAGCTCTGAAGCTTTCTTT. This translates into CASSLAGGSSEAFF.

J is TRBJ2-5 and V is TRBV4-1; 7 bases are shared with TRBD1. CDR1 is MGHRA and CDR2 is YSYEKL in the germline V gene. This CDR3 has 14 amino acids. The V segment lost 5 bases and the J segment 1 base; nucleotides outside the gene matches: 4. CDR3 nucleotides: TGCGCCAGCAGCTTCCCAGGGGGCCAAGAGACCCAGTACTTC. It is translated as CASSFPGGQETQYF.

The chain's CDR3 is CASSEQGEEDTQYF. For the CDR3, the DNA is TGTGCCAGCAGTGAACAAGGGGAGGAAGATACGCAGTATTTT. The chain combines TRBV25-1 with TRBJ2-3, with D tentatively TRBD2 (6 bases). In germline, CDR1 is MGHDK, CDR2 SYGVNS. V lost 2 bases and J lost 5, with 11 bases in between. The CDR3 sequence is 14 residues long.

The rearrangement joins TRBV2 to TRBJ2-1, with D tentatively TRBD2 (5 bases). Germline CDR1 and CDR2: SNHLY and FYNNEI. The V and J ends lost 1 base and 0 bases respectively, with 7 bases between them. This CDR3 region has 15 residues. This CDR3 reads CASSEGTYSYNEQFF. CDR3 in DNA: TGTGCCAGCAGTGAAGGGACTTACTCCTACAATGAGCAGTTCTTC.

The chain combines TRBV11-3 with TRBJ2-3; 10 bases agree with TRBD1. J gave up 3 bases and V 1 base, and 1 base lay outside the gene matches. Germline values: CDR1 SGHNT, CDR2 YENEEA. CDR3 size: 15 residues. CDR3: CASSLVDRGTDTQYF. The CDR3 DNA sequence: TGTGCCAGCAGCTTAGTGGACAGGGGGACAGATACGCAGTATTTT.

The chain combines TRBV7-2 with TRBJ2-5, with D perhaps matching TRBD2 (7 bases). The CDR3 has 15 amino acids. With 1 base removed from V and 5 bases from J, the gap between germline ends came to 14 bases. Germline CDR1 SGHTA, CDR2 FQGNSA. This CDR3 is CASSLVGGPDETQYF. The DNA for the CDR3 is TGTGCCAGCAGCTTAGTGGGGGGGCCGGACGAGACCCAGTACTTC.

The chain uses TRBV4-1 and TRBJ2-2, with 13 bases aligning to TRBD2. CDR1 MGHRA and CDR2 YSYEKL come from the germline V gene. With V trimmed by 5 bases and J by 7 bases, 16 bases remained unmatched. The CDR3 is made up of 19 amino acids. As DNA, the CDR3 is TGCGCCAGCAGCAATCTCAGGGCCACTAGCGGGGGGGCCGGCGGGGAGCTGTTTTTT. Translated, it gives CASSNLRATSGGAGGELFF.

The rearrangement joins TRBV9 to TRBJ2-7, with TRBD1 identical over 8 bases. The CDR3 spans 15 residues. Germline V gives CDR1 SGDLS, CDR2 YYNGEE. Unmatched junction bases numbered 7, after V lost 3 bases and J lost 2 bases. The CDR3 loop reads CASSASPTGAYEQYF. The CDR3, as DNA: TGTGCCAGCAGCGCTTCCCCGACAGGGGCCTACGAGCAGTACTTC.

The gene calls are TRBV7-3 and TRBJ2-3; no clear D gene. The V end was cut by 5 bases, the J end by 0 bases, with 6 bases between. Looked up from germline, CDR1 is SGHTA and CDR2 is FQGTGA. The CDR3 consists of 13 residues. CDR3 residues: CASSPISTDTQYF. CDR3 nucleotide sequence: TGTGCCAGCAGCCCCATTAGCACAGATACGCAGTATTTT.

This clone was observed once. This chain uses TRBV29-1 with TRBJ1-2; no clear D. The CDR3 is 13 residues long. Germline V gene sequence: CDR1 SQVTM, CDR2 ANQGSEA. Trimming left V 3 bases short and J 1 base short, with 9 bases between. The CDR3 DNA sequence: TGCAGCGTTGACCCGGGAGGTAACTATGGCTACACCTTC. Encoded protein: CSVDPGGNYGYTF.

This rearrangement joins TRBV7-2 to TRBJ2-5; TRBD2 agrees at 7 bases. Germline assignment: CDR1 SGHTA and CDR2 FQGNSA. The CDR3 covers 14 residues. V lost 5 bases and J lost 1; bases outside the gene matches: 4. As DNA, the CDR3 is TGTGCCAGCAGCGTCCCTAGCGGCCAAGAGACCCAGTACTTC. Translated, it gives CASSVPSGQETQYF.

This clone was observed a handful of times. The rearrangement links TRBV25-1 to TRBJ2-3; D gene uncertain. CDR1 MGHDK and CDR2 SYGVNS come from the germline V gene. This CDR3 is 13 amino acids long. The V and J ends lost 5 bases and 1 base respectively, with 7 bases between them. The CDR3 sequence: CASSSYGTDTQYF. Written as DNA, the CDR3 is TGTGCCAGCAGTTCTTATGGCACAGATACGCAGTATTTT.

This chain joins TRBV6-5 and TRBJ1-3; possible D gene TRBD1, 5 bases. The CDR3 consists of 15 residues. CDR1 MNHEY and CDR2 SVGAGI come from the germline V gene. V lost 4 bases and J lost 2, with 12 bases in between. The CDR3 region is CASSSTGRTGNTIYF. Here the CDR3 DNA reads TGTGCCAGCAGTTCCACAGGCCGCACTGGAAACACCATATATTTT.

This clone was seen only a few times. This sequence joins TRBV2 and TRBJ1-4; 11 bases are a match to TRBD1. The germline V gene has CDR1 SNHLY and CDR2 FYNNEI. V lost 5 bases to trimming and J lost 2 bases; unmatched junction nucleotides: 16. The CDR3 is made up of 20 amino acids. CDR3 DNA: TGTGCCAGCAGTTCCCCCCGGACAGGGGGCTCGGGAATTACTAATGAAAAACTGTTTTTT. Protein product: CASSSPRTGGSGITNEKLFF.

This clone was picked up one time. The V call is TRBV5-1, the J call TRBJ2-7; TRBD2 matches 9 bases. The CDR3 has 15 residues. Trimming removed 4 bases from V and 3 bases from J; junction bases left unmatched: 8. Germline CDR1 SGHRS, CDR2 YFSETQ. In DNA, the CDR3 is TGCGCCAGCAGCCACGGTGATAGCGGGGGCTACGAGCAGTACTTC. This encodes CASSHGDSGGYEQYF.

The chain joins TRBV11-3 to TRBJ2-1, with 11 bases matching TRBD1. CDR1 and CDR2 from the germline V gene are SGHNT and YENEEA. The CDR3 runs 15 residues. Trimming removed 4 bases from V and 7 bases from J; junction bases left unmatched: 6. DNA of the CDR3: TGTGCCAGCAGCTGGGACAGGGGGAGGAATAATGAGCAGTTCTTC. Protein sequence: CASSWDRGRNNEQFF.

The V and J genes are TRBV29-1 and TRBJ2-5; a possible D gene is TRBD2 (5 bases). The CDR3 consists of 13 residues. Germline V gene sequence: CDR1 SQVTM, CDR2 ANQGSEA. Between the trimmed V and J ends, which lost 3 bases and 2 bases, there was a span of 10 bases. The CDR3 loop reads CSVDGGGQETQYF. The CDR3 region has the DNA TGCAGCGTTGACGGCGGCGGGCAAGAGACCCAGTACTTC.

This clone was recorded once. The chain uses TRBV4-1 and TRBJ2-5; TRBD2 matches at 10 bases. The V and J ends lost 4 bases and 5 bases, in that order; junction bases with no gene match: 1. The CDR3 spans 13 residues. The germline CDR1 and CDR2 sequences are MGHRA and YSYEKL. Here the CDR3 DNA reads TGCGCCAGCAGCCTGACTAGCGGGGAGACCCAGTACTTC. It is translated as CASSLTSGETQYF.

This clone came up a few times. The CDR3 loop is CASSPLSGGDQETQYF. The CDR3 DNA sequence: TGTGCCAGCAGCCCGCTGAGCGGGGGAGACCAAGAGACCCAGTACTTC. The chain has TRBV2 and TRBJ2-5, with 8 positions matching TRBD2. The CDR3 extends over 16 amino acids. Germline assignment: CDR1 SNHLY and CDR2 FYNNEI. The trim removed 6 bases at V and 0 bases at J, leaving 9 bases unmatched.

This clone was seen a few times. The CDR3 sequence: CASSYRAGEKLFF. The CDR3 coding sequence is TGTGCCAGTTCCTACAGGGCTGGTGAAAAACTGTTTTTT. The chain links TRBV6-1 to TRBJ1-4; D is perhaps TRBD1 (6 bases). The V gene's germline CDR1 is MNHNS and CDR2 SASEGT. The CDR3 is 13 residues long. Trimming took off 9 bases at V and 7 bases at J, with 15 bases between the two ends.

V is TRBV11-1 and J is TRBJ1-1, with a weak D call TRBD1 (5 bases). The CDR3 contains 13 residues. The germline V gene encodes CDR1 SGHAT and CDR2 FQDESV (reference sequence). Trimming left V 4 bases short and J 3 bases short, with 9 bases between. The CDR3 spells CASSSLGDTEAFF. The CDR3, as DNA: TGTGCCAGCAGCTCCCTAGGGGACACTGAAGCTTTCTTT.

CDR3 coding DNA: TGCAGCGTTGCTAGTGGCTTCCCGGGAGAGCAGTACTTC. Protein product: CSVASGFPGEQYF. The J gene is TRBJ2-7, the V gene TRBV29-1, with D perhaps TRBD2 (5 bases). The V gene lost 4 bases and the J gene lost 7 bases, with 17 bases spanning the gap. CDR3 size: 13 residues. Per the germline V gene, CDR1 is SQVTM and CDR2 is ANQGSEA.

This clone was observed a few times. Other DNA sequences in this sample translate to the same CDR3. The V call is TRBV27, the J call TRBJ2-7, with TRBD2 matching 9 bases. CDR1 and CDR2 (germline): MNHEY, SMNVEV (reference sequence). V lost 0 bases and J lost 3; bases outside the gene matches: 3. The CDR3 length is 15 residues. DNA of the CDR3: TGTGCCAGCAGTTTATCTGCGGGGGGGCACTACGAGCAGTACTTC. It specifies CASSLSAGGHYEQYF.